The 24 T cell receptor beta chains presented below share a single source sample, sequenced in a study of vaccination effects on CD4 cells after COVID-19. No antigens are known for them. Some clones are missing from TCRdb's copy, which holds only in-frame ones; the method was immunoSEQ multiplex PCR. The profile shows some 29,000 clones, roughly 68% of them singletons. In the ViraFEST assay, antigen-specific CD4+ clonotypes were identified by expansion after peptide-pool stimulation. Once cultured for approximately ten days, the cells underwent separation to obtain CD4+ T cells. Participants got two doses of BNT162b2 or mRNA-1273 vaccine. Sequencing used CD4+ T cells from PBMCs cultured with HCoV-OC43 spike peptides, obtained after COVID-19 vaccination. Noted subset: HCoV-OC43 spike overlapping peptide pool stimulation. The receptors originated from a human donor who received a COVID-19 vaccine.

The chain recombines TRBV28 with TRBJ1-2; D call uncertain. In germline, CDR1 is MDHEN, CDR2 SYDVKM. The CDR3 is 12 amino acids. Trimming removed 2 bases from V and 8 bases from J, with 9 bases in between. CDR3 DNA sequence: TGTGCCAGCAGTTTAGAGCTGGGAGGCTACACCTTC. It specifies CASSLELGGYTF.

The chain combines TRBV10-3 with TRBJ2-3; possibly TRBD2 for D (5 bases). The CDR3 has 16 residues. In germline, CDR1 is ENHRY, CDR2 SYGVKD. With 2 bases removed from V and 4 bases from J, the gap between germline ends came to 16 bases. The CDR3 DNA is TGTGCCATCAGTGAGGGATACGGTACCGGGGCAGATACGCAGTATTTT. This codes for CAISEGYGTGADTQYF.

A few counts support this clone. The J gene is TRBJ2-1, the V gene TRBV9; no reliable D call. Trimming removed 1 base from V and 2 bases from J, with 10 bases in between. This CDR3 spans 15 amino acids. Looked up from germline, CDR1 is SGDLS and CDR2 is YYNGEE. As DNA, the CDR3 is TGTGCCAGCAGCGTACCAGGTTCTACCTACAATGAGCAGTTCTTC. Translation gives CASSVPGSTYNEQFF.

The V and J genes are TRBV10-3 and TRBJ1-2; 12 positions agree with TRBD1. Germline loops: CDR1 ENHRY, CDR2 SYGVKD. With 4 bases clipped from V and 4 bases from J, the junction kept 10 bases outside the gene matches. There are 17 residues in the CDR3. Here the CDR3 DNA reads TGTGCCATCAGTGTAGGGACAGGGGGCGCAGCTGGCTATGGCTACACCTTC. This gives the protein CAISVGTGGAAGYGYTF.

The chain employs TRBV11-3 and TRBJ2-3; D call uncertain. In germline, CDR1 is SGHNT, CDR2 YENEEA. Trimming stripped 0 bases from V and 4 bases from J, with 8 bases between. The CDR3 covers 14 residues. CDR3: CASSLDQWADTQYF. CDR3 nucleotide sequence: TGTGCCAGCAGCTTAGATCAGTGGGCAGATACGCAGTATTTT. Filled out from reference TRBV11-3 and TRBJ2-3, the complete variable domain reads EAGVVQSPRYKIIEKKQPVAFWCNPISGHNTLYWYLQNLGQGPELLIRYENEEAVDDSQLPKDRFSAERLKGVDSTLKIQPAELGDSAVYLCASSLDQWADTQYFGPGTRLTVL.

The gene calls are TRBV5-5 and TRBJ1-5, with 8 bases lining up with TRBD1. CDR1 is SGHKS, CDR2 YYEKEE, per germline (reference sequence). J gave up 5 bases and V 1 base, and 8 bases lay outside the gene matches. CDR3 size: 16 residues. The CDR3, as DNA: TGTGCCAGCAGCTTGTTGAGTACAGGGGGGTATCAGCCCCAGCATTTT. This sequence encodes CASSLLSTGGYQPQHF.

The chain is built from TRBV7-2 and TRBJ1-5; possible D gene TRBD1, 5 bases. Looked up from germline, CDR1 is SGHTA and CDR2 is FQGNSA. This CDR3 has 14 amino acids. The V gene lost 5 bases and the J gene lost 4 bases, with 12 bases spanning the gap. The CDR3 sequence: CASSPRRGNQPQHF. CDR3 in DNA: TGTGCCAGCAGCCCTAGGAGGGGAAATCAGCCCCAGCATTTT.

The gene calls are TRBV11-3 and TRBJ2-7; TRBD2 agrees at 10 bases. The germline gives CDR1 SGHNT, CDR2 YENEEA. The CDR3 is 15 amino acids. The V gene end was trimmed by 5 bases and the J gene end by 0 bases; junction bases not matched to a gene: 4. This CDR3 reads CASSLLAGTSYEQYF. The CDR3, as DNA: TGTGCCAGCAGCCTACTAGCGGGAACCTCCTACGAGCAGTACTTC.

The chain couples TRBV28 to TRBJ1-2; no definite D call. Germline CDR1 and CDR2: MDHEN and SYDVKM. V shed 3 bases and J shed 11 bases, with 13 bases lying between them. CDR3 length: 12 amino acids. The CDR3 loop is CASSLVERVYTF. CDR3 coding DNA: TGTGCCAGCAGTTTGGTGGAAAGGGTATACACCTTC.

CDR3 sequence (DNA): TGTGCCAGCAGCTTAGGGACAGGAGAGACCCAGTACTTC. Its translation: CASSLGTGETQYF. The chain recombines TRBV7-9 with TRBJ2-5; 7 bases agree with TRBD1. The V and J ends lost 1 base and 4 bases, in that order; junction bases with no gene match: 0. CDR1 is SEHNR, CDR2 FQNEAQ, per germline (reference sequence). The CDR3 has 13 amino acids. The complete variable domain, with remaining parts taken from reference TRBV7-9 and TRBJ2-5, reads DTGVSQNPRHKITKRGQNVTFRCDPISEHNRLYWYRQTLGQGPEFLTYFQNEAQLEKSRLLSDRFSAERPKGSFSTLEIQRTEQGDSAMYLCASSLGTGETQYFGPGTRLLVL.

This chain connects TRBV5-1 to TRBJ1-1; TRBD1 is a possible D gene (5 bases). Germline lookup yields CDR1 SGHRS and CDR2 YFSETQ. CDR3 length: 15 amino acids. The V end was cut by 0 bases, the J end by 5 bases, with 14 bases between. The CDR3 is CASSLGAGGETEAFF. In DNA form, the CDR3 reads TGCGCCAGCAGCTTGGGGGCTGGGGGTGAAACTGAAGCTTTCTTT.

The J gene is TRBJ2-7, the V gene TRBV4-1, with TRBD1 identical over 8 bases. After removal of 5 bases from V and 0 bases from J, the junction contained 9 bases not matched to a gene. The CDR3 runs to 16 residues. Looked up from germline, CDR1 is MGHRA and CDR2 is YSYEKL. CDR3 in DNA: TGCGCCAGCAGCTCCTGGGTACAGGGGGGCTCCTACGAGCAGTACTTC. The encoded protein is CASSSWVQGGSYEQYF.

The chain has TRBV29-1 and TRBJ1-1; 7 nucleotides match TRBD1. V was pared by 7 bases and J by 1 base, with 6 bases of the junction left unmatched. This CDR3 has 13 amino acids. In germline, CDR1 is SQVTM, CDR2 ANQGSEA. This CDR3 reads CSGTRQGNTEAFF. The CDR3 DNA follows: TGCAGCGGTACAAGACAGGGGAACACTGAAGCTTTCTTT.

The chain employs TRBV30 and TRBJ1-4; D unresolved. This CDR3 contains 14 residues. V lost 5 bases, J lost 5 bases, and 15 bases lay in between. Germline loops: CDR1 GTSNPN, CDR2 SVGIG (reference sequence). CDR3 in DNA: TGTGCCTGGGCCTTCGTCAGCCGAAATGAAAAACTGTTTTTT. It translates to CAWAFVSRNEKLFF.

This chain joins TRBV7-6 and TRBJ2-1; TRBD1 aligns across 9 bases. Trimming took 5 bases from V and 7 from J; bases not matched to a gene: 12. Germline values: CDR1 SGHVS, CDR2 FNYEAQ. CDR3 length equals 16 residues. In DNA, the CDR3 is TGTGCCAGCAGCGCCACGCCGGGACAGGGAGGGAATGAGCAGTTCTTC. Translated: CASSATPGQGGNEQFF.

V is TRBV27 and J is TRBJ1-2; D is possibly TRBD1 (6 bases). Germline CDR1 reads MNHEY; CDR2 reads SMNVEV (reference sequence). The CDR3 has 14 amino acids. Trimming shortened V by 5 bases and J by 6 bases, and 16 bases separated the two germline ends. CDR3 nucleotides: TGTGCCAGCAGTACACGCCGACAGGTTGATGGCTACACCTTC. This gives the protein CASSTRRQVDGYTF.

The chain employs TRBV24-1 and TRBJ2-1; 13 positions match TRBD2. The V segment lost 2 bases and the J segment 7 bases; nucleotides outside the gene matches: 10. Per the germline V gene, CDR1 is KGHDR and CDR2 is SFDVKD. The CDR3 totals 18 residues. CDR3 loop: CATSDWTSGGPQVNEQFF. CDR3 DNA sequence: TGTGCCACCAGTGATTGGACTAGCGGGGGCCCGCAGGTTAATGAGCAGTTCTTC.

V gene TRBV2 combines with J gene TRBJ2-1; D may match TRBD1 or TRBD2 (5 bases each). Germline V gene lookup returns CDR1 SNHLY and CDR2 FYNNEI. The length of the CDR3 is 13 residues. V dropped 10 bases and J dropped 4 bases, with 14 bases sitting between them. The CDR3 DNA reads TGTGCCACTACGGGGACGGGATACAATGAGCAGTTCTTC. This gives the protein CATTGTGYNEQFF.

The rearrangement uses TRBV5-4 and TRBJ2-1; possibly TRBD1 for D (5 bases). With 0 bases removed from V and 6 bases from J, the gap between germline ends came to 7 bases. The CDR3 covers 13 residues. Germline loops: CDR1 SGHNT, CDR2 YYREEE (reference sequence). The chain's CDR3 is CASSLVQGNEQFF. The DNA of the CDR3 is TGTGCCAGCAGCTTGGTTCAGGGCAATGAGCAGTTCTTC.

In its sample, this clone was seen a few times. The rearrangement links TRBV13 to TRBJ1-2, with unresolved D. Germline loops: CDR1 PRHDT, CDR2 FYEKMQ (reference sequence). This CDR3 has 15 amino acids. The V gene lost 0 bases and the J gene lost 2 bases, with 10 bases spanning the gap. The CDR3 DNA reads TGTGCCAGCAGCTTAGGCCCGGGCAGAAACTATGGCTACACCTTC. This encodes CASSLGPGRNYGYTF. The whole variable domain, remainder taken from reference TRBV13 and TRBJ1-2, is AAGVIQSPRHLIKEKRETATLKCYPIPRHDTVYWYQQGPGQDPQFLISFYEKMQSDKGSIPDRFSAQQFSDYHSELNMSSLELGDSALYFCASSLGPGRNYGYTFGSGTRLTVV.

This rearrangement joins TRBV18 to TRBJ1-3, with TRBD1 matching over 9 bases. The V segment lost 3 bases and the J segment 7 bases; nucleotides outside the gene matches: 7. There are 15 residues in the CDR3. The germline CDR1 and CDR2 sequences are KGHSH and LQKENI. DNA for the CDR3: TGTGCCAGCTCACCGGGGACAGGGATTTTGAACACCATATATTTT. This codes for CASSPGTGILNTIYF.

In nucleotides, the CDR3 is TGTGCCAGCAACGGAGCGGGGGCCGGCACAGATACGCAGTATTTT. As protein: CASNGAGAGTDTQYF. The chain employs TRBV6-5 and TRBJ2-3; 8 bases fit TRBD2. V was pared by 7 bases and J by 1 base, with 7 bases of the junction left unmatched. This CDR3 region has 15 residues. Germline loops: CDR1 MNHEY, CDR2 SVGAGI.

The chain uses TRBV3-1 (or the pseudogene TRBV3-2) and TRBJ1-2, with D possibly being TRBD1 (5 bases). The germline V gene has CDR1 LGHDT and CDR2 YNNKEL (reference sequence). The CDR3 sequence is 14 residues long. The ends were cut back, 1 base at V and 10 bases at J, with 16 bases in the middle. CDR3 amino acids: CASSQVNGRGDYTF. CDR3 coding DNA: TGTGCCAGCAGCCAAGTTAACGGAAGGGGTGACTACACCTTC.

The chain combines TRBV7-2 with TRBJ2-5; D possibly matches TRBD1 or TRBD2 (5 bases each). Trimming shortened V by 6 bases and J by 3 bases, and 11 bases separated the two germline ends. Germline CDR1 SGHTA, CDR2 FQGNSA. The CDR3 runs 13 residues. In DNA form, the CDR3 reads TGTGCCAGCAGTCCAGGGCGGGAAGAGACCCAGTACTTC. The encoded protein is CASSPGREETQYF.